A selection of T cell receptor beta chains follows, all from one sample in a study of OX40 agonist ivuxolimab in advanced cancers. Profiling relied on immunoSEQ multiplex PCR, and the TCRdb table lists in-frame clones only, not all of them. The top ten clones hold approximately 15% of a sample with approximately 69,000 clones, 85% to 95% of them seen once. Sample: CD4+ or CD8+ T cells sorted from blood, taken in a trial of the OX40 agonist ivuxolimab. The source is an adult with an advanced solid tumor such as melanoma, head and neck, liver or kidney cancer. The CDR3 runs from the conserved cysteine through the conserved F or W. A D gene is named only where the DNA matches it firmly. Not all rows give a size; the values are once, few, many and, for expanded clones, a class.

DNA: TGTGCCAGCAGCTTTACGGGGGCTCGAGAGACCCAGTACTTC
CDR3: CASSFTGARETQYF
D: -
J: TRBJ2-5
V: TRBV7-9
size: -

DNA: TGTGCCAGCAGAAAAAAGGAACTTCCCACCGGGGAGCTGTTTTTT
CDR3: CASRKKELPTGELFF
D: -
J: TRBJ2-2
V: TRBV14
size: -

DNA: TGTGCCAGCAGTTGGGCCGGGACAGGCACTGAAGCTTTCTTT
CDR3: CASSWAGTGTEAFF
D: TRBD1
J: TRBJ1-1
V: TRBV6-5
size: -

DNA: TGTGCCAGCATTTCAAGGGGTCACCCTTCGAACACTGAAGCTTTCTTT
CDR3: CASISRGHPSNTEAFF
D: -
J: TRBJ1-1
V: TRBV28
size: -

DNA: TGTGCCAGCAGCTTAGACCCAAGCAGGGGGCTAGGCTACACCTTC
CDR3: CASSLDPSRGLGYTF
D: TRBD1
J: TRBJ1-2
V: TRBV11-2
size: once

DNA: TGTGCCAGCAGCCTGGGGAGTAATGAGCAGTTCTTC
CDR3: CASSLGSNEQFF
D: -
J: TRBJ2-1
V: TRBV9
size: -

DNA: TGCGCCAGCAGCCGGTCGAACTCTGAAGCTTTCTTT
CDR3: CASSRSNSEAFF
D: -
J: TRBJ1-1
V: TRBV4-1
size: -

DNA: TGTGCCAGCAGCTTAGCCCTGTCCAGGGGCACTGAAGCTTTCTTT
CDR3: CASSLALSRGTEAFF
D: -
J: TRBJ1-1
V: TRBV7-2
size: -

DNA: TGCGCCAGCAGCCCAGCTCCGGGGCTCTACGAGCAGTACTTC
CDR3: CASSPAPGLYEQYF
D: -
J: TRBJ2-7
V: TRBV4-3
size: -

DNA: TGCGCCAGCAGCCAAACCCGAGCCCGTGAAGCTTTCTTT
CDR3: CASSQTRAREAFF
D: -
J: TRBJ1-1
V: TRBV4-1
size: -

DNA: TGTGCCAGCAGCCGGACTAGCGGGAGAGAGACCCAGTACTTC
CDR3: CASSRTSGRETQYF
D: TRBD2
J: TRBJ2-5
V: TRBV14
size: -

DNA: TGTGCCAGCAGACCCCGCTCGAACACTGAAGCTTTCTTT
CDR3: CASRPRSNTEAFF
D: -
J: TRBJ1-1
V: TRBV28
size: -

DNA: TGTGCCAGCAGTTACTCGGCCGGCCCCGGGGAGGGCTACACCTTC
CDR3: CASSYSAGPGEGYTF
D: -
J: TRBJ1-2
V: TRBV6-5
size: -

DNA: TGCGCCAGCAGCCAAGATCCAAAGGGAGGTTCTGGCTACACCTTC
CDR3: CASSQDPKGGSGYTF
D: -
J: TRBJ1-2
V: TRBV4-1
size: -

DNA: TGCGCCAGCAGCGCAGGGTGGGATACGCAGTATTTT
CDR3: CASSAGWDTQYF
D: -
J: TRBJ2-3
V: TRBV4-1
size: once

DNA: TGCAGCGTTGAAGGGGGTTACACTGAAGCTTTCTTT
CDR3: CSVEGGYTEAFF
D: -
J: TRBJ1-1
V: TRBV29-1
size: -

DNA: TGTGCCAGCAGTTTGGAAGGGTCCCCTGATACGCAGTATTTT
CDR3: CASSLEGSPDTQYF
D: -
J: TRBJ2-3
V: TRBV27
size: -

DNA: TGTGCCAGCAGTTTATCTTCAGGGGCAGGCAGACTAGAAGAGACCCAGTACTTC
CDR3: CASSLSSGAGRLEETQYF
D: -
J: TRBJ2-5
V: TRBV27
size: -

DNA: TGCGCCAGCAGCCAAGATAGCGGACTTGGCTTCGAGCAGTACTTC
CDR3: CASSQDSGLGFEQYF
D: -
J: TRBJ2-7
V: TRBV4-1
size: -

DNA: TGTGCCAGCAGCGCAAAAGGGCTGAGCACTGAAGCTTTCTTT
CDR3: CASSAKGLSTEAFF
D: -
J: TRBJ1-1
V: TRBV9
size: -

DNA: TGTGCCAGCAGCCCCACTCGGGACGGCTCCTACGAGCAGTACTTC
CDR3: CASSPTRDGSYEQYF
D: -
J: TRBJ2-7
V: TRBV5-4
size: once

DNA: TGTGCCAGCAGCTTAGTGGCGGGGTCATTTTTCGGCACTGAAGCTTTCTTT
CDR3: CASSLVAGSFFGTEAFF
D: -
J: TRBJ1-1
V: TRBV7-6
size: -

DNA: TGTGCCAGCAGCGCCGGGACAGGGTACACCGGGGAGCTGTTTTTT
CDR3: CASSAGTGYTGELFF
D: TRBD1
J: TRBJ2-2
V: TRBV7-3
size: -

DNA: TGTGCCAGCTCACCACGTGACAGGGGGCATGGCTACACCTTC
CDR3: CASSPRDRGHGYTF
D: TRBD1
J: TRBJ1-2
V: TRBV18
size: -

DNA: TGTGCCAGCAGTGACATCAACTACAATGAGCAGTTCTTC
CDR3: CASSDINYNEQFF
D: -
J: TRBJ2-1
V: TRBV27
size: -

DNA: TGTGCCAGCAGCAGTGGGGACGGCTACAATGAGCAGTTCTTC
CDR3: CASSSGDGYNEQFF
D: -
J: TRBJ2-1
V: TRBV6-4
size: once

DNA: TGTGCCAGCTCACCTCCGGGCCGCCATGAAAAACTGTTTTTT
CDR3: CASSPPGRHEKLFF
D: -
J: TRBJ1-4
V: TRBV18
size: -

DNA: TGTGCCAGCAGCGAGCTTTCAGGGGACGAGTATGGCTACACCTTC
CDR3: CASSELSGDEYGYTF
D: -
J: TRBJ1-2
V: TRBV9
size: -

DNA: TGTGCCAGCAGTGAAGGAATTAATCACGCTTTCTTT
CDR3: CASSEGINHAFF
D: -
J: TRBJ1-1
V: TRBV6-1
size: -

DNA: TGTGCCAGCAGTGACTCCCGTGCAGCGGGAGGGAGCACAGATACGCAGTATTTT
CDR3: CASSDSRAAGGSTDTQYF
D: TRBD2
J: TRBJ2-3
V: TRBV6-4
size: -

DNA: TGTGCCAGCAGCCCTGGGACTAGCGGGAGCACAGATACGCAGTATTTT
CDR3: CASSPGTSGSTDTQYF
D: TRBD2
J: TRBJ2-3
V: TRBV4-2
size: -

DNA: TGTGCCAGCAGTTTTAGCGGGGGCCGCGGGACCCAGTACTTC
CDR3: CASSFSGGRGTQYF
D: TRBD2
J: TRBJ2-5
V: TRBV28
size: -

DNA: TGTGCCAGCAGTCCTCAGGGGACCCAGTACTTC
CDR3: CASSPQGTQYF
D: -
J: TRBJ2-5
V: TRBV28
size: -

DNA: TGTGCCAGCAGTTCCCTTGGACAGGGGGCGAATCAGCCCCAGCATTTT
CDR3: CASSSLGQGANQPQHF
D: TRBD1
J: TRBJ1-5
V: TRBV6-5
size: -

DNA: TGTGCCAGCAGTTTATCGGTGGGCGGTACCGGACTCGGGGAACTGTTTTTT
CDR3: CASSLSVGGTGLGELFF
D: -
J: TRBJ2-2
V: TRBV27
size: once

DNA: TGTGCCAGCAGTTGGGCCGCTAGCGGGGCCTCAGGGAATGAGCAGTTCTTC
CDR3: CASSWAASGASGNEQFF
D: TRBD2
J: TRBJ2-1
V: TRBV27
size: -

DNA: TGTGCCAGCAGTGATTTGGGGTCGGGGCAGCCCCAGCATTTT
CDR3: CASSDLGSGQPQHF
D: -
J: TRBJ1-5
V: TRBV2
size: -

DNA: TGTGCCAGTACCCCGGGGGGGACAGACCACTGGGGTGAAAAACTGTTTTTT
CDR3: CASTPGGTDHWGEKLFF
D: TRBD1
J: TRBJ1-4
V: TRBV19
size: -

DNA: TGTGCCAGCAGCGGAACAGGGGCTGAAGCTTTCTTT
CDR3: CASSGTGAEAFF
D: TRBD1
J: TRBJ1-1
V: TRBV7-6
size: few

DNA: TGCGCCAGCAGCCAAGCCAGGGGTAGCACTGAAGCTTTCTTT
CDR3: CASSQARGSTEAFF
D: -
J: TRBJ1-1
V: TRBV4-1
size: -

DNA: TGTGCCAGCAAAGGGGGAAGAGGGGAGAGCTATGGCTACACCTTC
CDR3: CASKGGRGESYGYTF
D: -
J: TRBJ1-2
V: TRBV2
size: -

DNA: TGTGCCAGCGGGCCAGGGGGAGGCACTGAAGCTTTCTTT
CDR3: CASGPGGGTEAFF
D: TRBD1
J: TRBJ1-1
V: TRBV9
size: few

DNA: TGTGCCAGCACCACAGCACCCCCTTCCCCAAGTGAAGCTTTCTTT
CDR3: CASTTAPPSPSEAFF
D: -
J: TRBJ1-1
V: TRBV28
size: once

DNA: TGCGCCAGCAGCTCCCCTGATTCTCCTGGGGCCAACGTCCTGACTTTC
CDR3: CASSSPDSPGANVLTF
D: -
J: TRBJ2-6
V: TRBV5-1
size: -

DNA: TGTGCCAGCAGCCGGCCCACAGGGTTAGATACTGAAGCTTTCTTT
CDR3: CASSRPTGLDTEAFF
D: -
J: TRBJ1-1
V: TRBV11-2
size: -

DNA: TGTGCCTGCTTGCCGGGGTACGTTGGAGCTTTCTTT
CDR3: CACLPGYVGAFF
D: -
J: TRBJ1-1
V: TRBV30
size: -

DNA: TGTGCCAGCAGCCCACCTATCTGGGCTTTCTTT
CDR3: CASSPPIWAFF
D: -
J: TRBJ1-1
V: TRBV7-2
size: few

DNA: TGTGCCAGCAGCTTAGGCGTCGGAACATGGAATTCACCCCTCCACTTT
CDR3: CASSLGVGTWNSPLHF
D: -
J: TRBJ1-6
V: TRBV7-6
size: -

DNA: TGCGCCAGCAGTGAGAGCGGGAGCGTCCCCGGGGAGCTGTTTTTT
CDR3: CASSESGSVPGELFF
D: TRBD2
J: TRBJ2-2
V: TRBV10-1
size: -

DNA: TGTGCCAGCAGGCGACTAGCTCAAGAGACCCAGTACTTC
CDR3: CASRRLAQETQYF
D: TRBD2
J: TRBJ2-5
V: TRBV11-2
size: -

DNA: TGTGCCAGCAGCCCCGCGGGGGGGGGTTATTACGAGCAGTACTTC
CDR3: CASSPAGGGYYEQYF
D: TRBD2
J: TRBJ2-7
V: TRBV6-5
size: -

DNA: TGTGCCAGCCCCTATCCGGGACTAGCACGGGAGACCCAGTACTTC
CDR3: CASPYPGLARETQYF
D: TRBD2
J: TRBJ2-5
V: TRBV7-2
size: -

DNA: TGTGCCAGCAGCCCCCCGACAGGCTACGAGCAGTACTTC
CDR3: CASSPPTGYEQYF
D: -
J: TRBJ2-7
V: TRBV7-9
size: -

DNA: TGTGCCACCAGCAGTGATAGGAGGGGGGCTTTCTTT
CDR3: CATSSDRRGAFF
D: -
J: TRBJ1-1
V: TRBV15
size: -

DNA: TGTGCCAGCTCACCACCAGGGGGCAATGGCTACACCTTC
CDR3: CASSPPGGNGYTF
D: TRBD1
J: TRBJ1-2
V: TRBV18
size: -

DNA: TGTGCCAGCAGTACCGGGACAGGGGGCTACAATGAGCAGTTCTTC
CDR3: CASSTGTGGYNEQFF
D: TRBD1
J: TRBJ2-1
V: TRBV27
size: -

DNA: TGCAGCGTTGAAGATCTGGGCAACTACGAGCAGTACTTC
CDR3: CSVEDLGNYEQYF
D: -
J: TRBJ2-7
V: TRBV29-1
size: -